There are a few counts of the clone carrying this T cell receptor (beta chain). Its antigen is currently unknown. The sample belongs to a study of beta chain features in type 1 diabetes. Across the whole study: Age, gender, cell numbers and subset yield matched between patients and controls.

All of the isolated RNA was reverse transcribed, so expressed TCRB transcripts were sequenced. Using immunoSEQ multiplex PCR, the repertoire was profiled, and TCRdb retains in-frame clones only, with some absent. The table lists some 350,000 clones, over 9% of them singletons, with approximately 0.6% in the top ten. Sorting that relied on CD45RO/CCR7/CD25/CD127/CD95/CD27 yielded CD4+ naive, central memory, regulatory and stem cell-like memory cells. Study-wide findings and caveats: Significant though moderate, a shortening of TCRB CDR3s appeared in all four CD4+ subsets of Type 1 diabetes patients. No resolution was reached here on whether HLA type influences TCRB rearrangement.

Germline lookup yields CDR1 MNHEY and CDR2 SMNVEV (reference sequence). Unmatched junction bases numbered 6, after V lost 5 bases and J lost 5 bases. The CDR3 sequence is 15 residues long. Sequenced sample: central memory CD4+ T cells from blood. The source is a man aged 25-45 years with type 1 diabetes. The gene calls are TRBV27 and TRBJ2-7; 13 bases map to TRBD2. DNA of the CDR3: TGTGCCAGCAGTCTGGGACTAGCGGGACTAAACGAGCAGTACTTC. It codes for CASSLGLAGLNEQYF.